These 3 T cell receptor beta chains were all obtained from the same sample, sequenced in a study of radiation and T cells in renal cell carcinoma. Stated time point: blood 4 weeks post-SBRT, at nephrectomy. The treatment was: 15 Gy SBRT to primary tumor, nephrectomy 4 weeks later. The method was immunoSEQ multiplex PCR; TCRdb's version includes in-frame clones alone and lacks a portion of them. The table has around 170,000 clones, less than 90% seen once. The sequences come from blood, collected from a patient whose treatment included radiotherapy and nephrectomy. These receptors were taken from a woman aged 45-65 years with renal cell carcinoma.

The chain is built from TRBV5-4 and TRBJ1-1; D is undetermined. Trimming took off 2 bases at V and 4 bases at J, with 12 bases between the two ends. The length of the CDR3 is 14 residues. CDR1 is SGHNT and CDR2 is YYREEE in the germline V gene (reference sequence). CDR3 nucleotide sequence: TGTGCCAGCAGCTTTGTGAGTGGCCCCACTGAAGCTTTCTTT. It encodes CASSFVSGPTEAFF.

This chain links TRBV5-1 with TRBJ2-2; 8 bases agree with TRBD2. Per the germline V gene, CDR1 is SGHRS and CDR2 is YFSETQ. The CDR3 is made up of 17 amino acids. Germline trimming cut 1 base from V and 7 bases from J; bases unmatched to any gene: 12. CDR3 in amino acids: CASSLLLAGPLLGELFF. Here the CDR3 DNA reads TGCGCCAGCAGCTTGCTCTTAGCGGGGCCCTTACTCGGGGAGCTGTTTTTT.

This clone was counted only a few times. The chain employs TRBV11-3 and TRBJ2-7; weak D call: TRBD2 (6 bases). Germline loops: CDR1 SGHNT, CDR2 YENEEA. The CDR3 is made up of 17 amino acids. V was pared by 5 bases and J by 2 bases, with 22 bases between. CDR3 sequence (DNA): TGTGCCAGCAGCCCGGGGCCTGGCAGGAGCGGGCCCTACGAGCAGTACTTC. Amino acids: CASSPGPGRSGPYEQYF.